This T cell receptor beta chain was profiled in a study of Graves' ophthalmopathy and Graves' hyperthyroidism. Findings and caveats of the study: The model flagged ophthalmopathy progression at roughly 64% sensitivity and 72% to 80% specificity.

As the template, RNA transcripts were used to amplify TCR beta CDR3 regions. Amplification began with first-round RT-PCR using HTBI primers, then second-round multiplex PCR was performed. TCRdb reanalysed the multiplex PCR reads using MiXCR and keeps one entry per CDR3 protein. Of almost 400,000 distinct CDR3 sequences in the sample, about 17% were seen once. There are many counts of this clonotype. Its matching antigen is unknown. Moderate-to-severe activity, CAS ≥3, NOSPECS ≥4 and duration under 3 months were recorded for donors with ophthalmopathy. A volume of about 9.7 ml of fresh peripheral blood supplied the PBMCs. CDR3 length: 13 amino acids. Germline loops: CDR1 SGDLS, CDR2 YYNGEE. V gave up 4 bases and J gave up 5 bases, with 12 bases separating them.

The receptor comes from a woman aged 18-30 years with Graves' ophthalmopathy. Sequenced: peripheral blood. The chain has TRBV9 and TRBJ1-1; unclear D gene. The CDR3 sequence: CASSTGRLTEAFF. CDR3 nucleotide sequence: TGTGCCAGCAGCACCGGACGGCTGACTGAAGCTTTCTTT.